The clone carrying this T cell receptor (beta chain) was detected only once. The sample is drawn from a study of blood T cell repertoires in COVID-19. Study-wide context: Acute and convalescent COVID-19 samples came from the United States, Italy and Spain.

As originally analysed: From reference gene primer amplification, estimates of nucleated cell counts were derived. Sequencing was performed with immunoSEQ multiplex PCR; in TCRdb, only in-frame clones are kept and a portion is missing. V, J and clone size are taken as reported in that table, and D and trimming were inferred from the DNA itself. Of about 92,000 clones in the sample, about 85% are singletons; the top ten hold 9.5% to 15%. Germline CDR1 is SGHTA and CDR2 is FQGTGA. Trimming took 3 bases from V and 8 from J, leaving 14 bases between them. This CDR3 region has 14 residues. The sample consisted of peripheral blood. The chain has TRBV7-3 and TRBJ2-1, with a tentative D call TRBD2 (5 bases). This clonotype was obtained from a human donor in a cohort sampled during active COVID-19. The CDR3 DNA is TGTGCCAGCAGCTTGGGAGCTGGGTTCGATGAGCAGTTCTTC. Protein: CASSLGAGFDEQFF.